Following are 15 T cell receptor beta chains from one sample sequenced in a study of CD8+ T cells in alopecia areata. In each case, RNA was isolated and then reverse transcribed into cDNA as the sequencing template. Data came from immunoSEQ multiplex PCR; TCRdb stores just in-frame clones and leaves some out. The data hold about 130,000 clones, with around 60% observed a single time. This material consisted of CD4+ T cells sorted from blood, taken at week 0. The receptors were gathered from a human donor with alopecia areata.

This clone was recorded once. This chain joins TRBV30 and TRBJ1-3; no clear D gene. The V gene's germline CDR1 is GTSNPN and CDR2 SVGIG (reference sequence). Trimming removed 4 bases from V and 0 bases from J, with 1 base in between. This CDR3 spans 11 amino acids. The CDR3 coding sequence is TGTGCCTGGACCTCTGGAAACACCATATATTTT. Its protein is CAWTSGNTIYF.

V and J are TRBV28 and TRBJ2-5; D may be TRBD1 (5 bases). CDR3 size: 14 residues. With 2 bases removed from V and 1 base from J, the gap between germline ends came to 8 bases. Germline assignment: CDR1 MDHEN and CDR2 SYDVKM. The CDR3 DNA follows: TGTGCCAGCAGTTTAAGGGGCACCCAAGAGACCCAGTACTTC. Translated: CASSLRGTQETQYF.

This chain joins TRBV6-5 and TRBJ2-7; 11 nucleotides match TRBD1. This CDR3 is built from 15 residues. The germline gives CDR1 MNHEY, CDR2 SVGAGI. The V segment lost 6 bases and the J segment 2 bases; nucleotides outside the gene matches: 6. DNA of the CDR3: TGTGCCAGCAGGGGACCGGGACAGGGGGCCTACGAGCAGTACTTC. It translates to CASRGPGQGAYEQYF.

V and J are TRBV19 and TRBJ1-1; D not certain. The CDR3 has 14 amino acids. Germline V gene lookup returns CDR1 LNHDA and CDR2 SQIVND (reference sequence). The V end was cut by 3 bases, the J end by 1 base, with 9 bases between. CDR3 residues: CASSISESNTEAFF. Here the CDR3 DNA reads TGTGCCAGTAGTATCTCTGAGTCGAACACTGAAGCTTTCTTT.

The genes are TRBV6-1 and TRBJ2-5; D may match TRBD1 or TRBD2 (5 bases each). Germline V gives CDR1 MNHNS, CDR2 SASEGT. V gave up 5 bases and J gave up 6 bases, with 13 bases separating them. This CDR3 region has 13 residues. The CDR3 protein is CASSIGGSKTQYF. CDR3 DNA: TGTGCCAGCAGTATTGGGGGATCGAAGACCCAGTACTTC.

The chain employs TRBV9 and TRBJ1-6, with D tentatively TRBD1 (5 bases). Trimming cost V 3 bases and J 8 bases, with 6 bases left between them. Germline V gene data show CDR1 as SGDLS and CDR2 as YYNGEE. The length of the CDR3 is 12 residues. CDR3 residues: CASSGGDSPLHF. DNA for the CDR3: TGTGCCAGCAGCGGGGGGGATTCACCCCTCCACTTT.

This rearrangement joins TRBV27 to TRBJ1-2; D is unresolved. Germline V CDR1 and CDR2: MNHEY, SMNVEV (reference sequence). Trimming took 8 bases from V and 2 from J, leaving 6 bases between them. The CDR3 is made up of 11 amino acids. CDR3 amino acids: CASGRNYGYTF. The CDR3 nucleotides read TGTGCCAGCGGGCGCAACTATGGCTACACCTTC.

The chain recombines TRBV6-5 with TRBJ2-5, with D perhaps matching TRBD2 (6 bases). The length of the CDR3 is 11 residues. Trimming pared 10 bases from V and 3 bases from J, leaving 9 bases between. Germline CDR1 is MNHEY and CDR2 is SVGAGI. As DNA, the CDR3 is TGTGCCACAGGAGGGGAAGAGACCCAGTACTTC. It is translated as CATGGEETQYF.

The chain uses TRBV2 and TRBJ1-5, with 7 positions matching TRBD1. Trimming removed 1 base from V and 6 bases from J; junction bases left unmatched: 6. CDR3 length equals 15 residues. Germline CDR1 SNHLY, CDR2 FYNNEI. The CDR3 nucleotides are TGTGCCAGCAGTGAAGAGCGAGGGGGCCTTCAGCCCCAGCATTTT. Amino acid sequence: CASSEERGGLQPQHF. Full variable domain (remainder filled in from reference TRBV2 and TRBJ1-5): EPEVTQTPSHQVTQMGQEVILRCVPISNHLYFYWYRQILGQKVEFLVSFYNNEISEKSEIFDDQFSVERPDGSNFTLKIRSTKLEDSAMYFCASSEERGGLQPQHFGDGTRLSIL.

This sequence joins TRBV30 and TRBJ1-5; 7 nucleotides match TRBD1. V dropped 8 bases and J dropped 2; count of bases not matched to a gene: 9. This CDR3 has 14 residues. CDR1 is GTSNPN, CDR2 SVGIG, per germline (reference sequence). The CDR3 loop is CAVRTGSGNQPQHF. The CDR3 bases are TGTGCCGTGAGGACAGGCTCAGGCAATCAGCCCCAGCATTTT.

The V and J genes are TRBV7-9 and TRBJ1-1; TRBD1 aligns across 8 bases. The V gene's germline CDR1 is SEHNR and CDR2 FQNEAQ (reference sequence). With 6 bases clipped from V and 11 bases from J, the junction kept 8 bases outside the gene matches. The CDR3 is made up of 12 amino acids. CDR3 sequence reads: CASRPQQGVAFF. In DNA, the CDR3 is TGTGCCAGCAGGCCCCAACAGGGGGTCGCTTTCTTT. The whole variable domain, remainder taken from reference TRBV7-9 and TRBJ1-1, is DTGVSQNPRHKITKRGQNVTFRCDPISEHNRLYWYRQTLGQGPEFLTYFQNEAQLEKSRLLSDRFSAERPKGSFSTLEIQRTEQGDSAMYLCASRPQQGVAFFGQGTRLTVV.

The gene calls are TRBV18 and TRBJ1-1, with D hard to call. V was trimmed by 3 bases and J by 4 bases, leaving 6 bases between them. Germline V gene sequence: CDR1 KGHSH, CDR2 LQKENI. The CDR3 totals 12 residues. The CDR3: CASSPDGTEAFF. The CDR3 bases are TGTGCCAGCTCACCGGATGGCACTGAAGCTTTCTTT.

This chain connects TRBV7-2 to TRBJ1-1, with a tentative D call TRBD1 (5 bases). CDR1 is SGHTA, CDR2 FQGNSA, per germline. The CDR3 extends over 13 amino acids. V was clipped by 4 bases and J by 1 base, with 7 bases between them. The CDR3 is CASSWTSNTEAFF. The CDR3, as DNA: TGTGCCAGCAGCTGGACATCGAACACTGAAGCTTTCTTT.

This sequence joins TRBV27 and TRBJ2-2; D not certain. The CDR3 contains 12 residues. Germline loops: CDR1 MNHEY, CDR2 SMNVEV (reference sequence). Trimming removed 1 base from V and 7 bases from J, with 4 bases in between. The CDR3 loop is CASSLWSGELFF. Written as DNA, the CDR3 is TGTGCCAGCAGTTTATGGAGCGGGGAGCTGTTTTTT.

This clone appeared once. Other DNA sequences in this specimen translate into the identical CDR3. The rearrangement uses TRBV29-1 and TRBJ1-1; D remains ambiguous. Looked up from germline, CDR1 is SQVTM and CDR2 is ANQGSEA. Between the trimmed V and J ends, which lost 1 base and 0 bases, there was a span of 6 bases. CDR3 length: 13 residues. DNA of the CDR3: TGCAGCGTTGAAGGGCGGATGAACACTGAAGCTTTCTTT. Translation gives CSVEGRMNTEAFF.